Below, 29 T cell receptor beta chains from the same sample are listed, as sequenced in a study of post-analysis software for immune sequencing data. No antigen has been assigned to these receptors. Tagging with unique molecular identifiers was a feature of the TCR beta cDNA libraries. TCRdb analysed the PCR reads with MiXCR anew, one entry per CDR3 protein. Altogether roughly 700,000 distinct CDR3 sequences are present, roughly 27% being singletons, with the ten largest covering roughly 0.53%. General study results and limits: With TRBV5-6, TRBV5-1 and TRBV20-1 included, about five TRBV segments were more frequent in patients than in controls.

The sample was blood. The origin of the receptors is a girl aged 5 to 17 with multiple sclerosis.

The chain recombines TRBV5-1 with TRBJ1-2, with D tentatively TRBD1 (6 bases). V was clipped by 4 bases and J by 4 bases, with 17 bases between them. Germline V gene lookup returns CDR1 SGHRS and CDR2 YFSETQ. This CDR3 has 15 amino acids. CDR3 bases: TGCGCCAGCAGCATACAGGGATGGACTAGCTATGGCTACACCTTC. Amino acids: CASSIQGWTSYGYTF.

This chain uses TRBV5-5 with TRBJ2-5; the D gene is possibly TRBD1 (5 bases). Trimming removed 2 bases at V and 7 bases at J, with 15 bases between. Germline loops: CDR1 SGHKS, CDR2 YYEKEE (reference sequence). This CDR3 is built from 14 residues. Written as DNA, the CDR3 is TGTGCCAGCAGCTTCCGACAGTTTCCAGTGACCCAGTACTTC. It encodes CASSFRQFPVTQYF.

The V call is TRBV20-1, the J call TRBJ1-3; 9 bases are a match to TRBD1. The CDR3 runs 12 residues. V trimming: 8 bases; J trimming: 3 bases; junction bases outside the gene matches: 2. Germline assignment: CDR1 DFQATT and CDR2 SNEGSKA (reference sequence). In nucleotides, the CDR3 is TGCAGTTGGACAGGGGTTGGAAACACCATATATTTT. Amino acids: CSWTGVGNTIYF.

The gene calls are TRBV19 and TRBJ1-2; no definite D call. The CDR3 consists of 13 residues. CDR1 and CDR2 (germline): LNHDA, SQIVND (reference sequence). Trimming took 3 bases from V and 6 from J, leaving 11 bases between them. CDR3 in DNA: TGTGCCAGTAGTATCGGCCAGCTCAATGGCTACACCTTC. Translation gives CASSIGQLNGYTF.

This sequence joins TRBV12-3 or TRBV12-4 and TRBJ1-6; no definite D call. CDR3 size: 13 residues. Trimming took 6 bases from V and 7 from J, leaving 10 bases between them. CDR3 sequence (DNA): TGTGCCAGCAGACGGACGGTGAATTCACCCCTCCACTTT. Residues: CASRRTVNSPLHF.

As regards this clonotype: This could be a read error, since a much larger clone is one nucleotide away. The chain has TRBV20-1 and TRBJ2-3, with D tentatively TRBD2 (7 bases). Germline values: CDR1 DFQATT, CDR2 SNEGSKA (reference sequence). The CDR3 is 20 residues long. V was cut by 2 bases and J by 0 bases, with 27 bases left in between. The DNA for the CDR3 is TGCAGTGCTAGACCTTCGGGGGGCAGGAGGCTGATCGATAGCACAGATACGCAGTATTTT. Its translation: CSARPSGGRRLIDSTDTQYF.

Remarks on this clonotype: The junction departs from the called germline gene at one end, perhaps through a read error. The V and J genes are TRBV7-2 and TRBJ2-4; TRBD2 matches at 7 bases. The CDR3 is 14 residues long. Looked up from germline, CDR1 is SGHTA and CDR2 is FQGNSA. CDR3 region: CASSQGLGKNIRYF. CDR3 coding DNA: TGTGCCAGCAGCCAAGGACTAGGGAAAAACATTCGGTACTTC. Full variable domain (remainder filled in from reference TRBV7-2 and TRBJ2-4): GAGVSQSPSNKVTEKGKDVELRCDPISGHTALYWYRQSLGQGLEFLIYFQGNSAPDKSGLPSDRFSAERTGGSVSTLTIQRTQQEDSAVYLCASSQGLGKNIRYFGAGTRLSVL.

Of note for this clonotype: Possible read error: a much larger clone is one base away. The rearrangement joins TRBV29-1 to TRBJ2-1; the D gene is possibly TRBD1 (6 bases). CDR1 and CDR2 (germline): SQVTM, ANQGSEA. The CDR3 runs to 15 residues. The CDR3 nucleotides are TGCGGCGTGTTGCCCCAGGGGCCATCCTACAATGAGCAGTTCTTC. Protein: CGVLPQGPSYNEQFF.

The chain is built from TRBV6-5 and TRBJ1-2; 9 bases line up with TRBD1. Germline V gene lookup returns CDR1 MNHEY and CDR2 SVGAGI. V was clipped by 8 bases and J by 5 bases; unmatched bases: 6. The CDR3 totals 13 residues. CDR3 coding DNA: TGTGCCAGCGTACAGGGGGCTTATTATGGCTACACCTTC. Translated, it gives CASVQGAYYGYTF.

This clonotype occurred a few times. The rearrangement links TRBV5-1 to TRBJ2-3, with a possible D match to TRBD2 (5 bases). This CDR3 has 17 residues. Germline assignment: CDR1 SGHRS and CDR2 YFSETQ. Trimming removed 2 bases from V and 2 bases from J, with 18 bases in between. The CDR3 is CASSLEDSLPATDTQYF. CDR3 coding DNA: TGCGCCAGCAGCTTAGAGGACTCCCTACCGGCCACAGATACGCAGTATTTT.

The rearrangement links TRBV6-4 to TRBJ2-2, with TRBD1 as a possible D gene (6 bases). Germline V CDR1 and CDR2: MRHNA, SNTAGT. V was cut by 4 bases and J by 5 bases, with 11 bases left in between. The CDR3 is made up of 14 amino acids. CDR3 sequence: CASSGQRGTGELFF. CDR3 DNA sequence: TGTGCCAGCAGTGGACAGAGGGGGACCGGGGAGCTGTTTTTT.

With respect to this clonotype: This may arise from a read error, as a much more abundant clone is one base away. This chain's CDR3 is CSARDEGTGRGDAQYF. The CDR3 DNA is TGCAGTGCTAGAGATGAAGGGACAGGGCGGGGAGATGCGCAGTATTTT. The chain uses TRBV20-1 and TRBJ2-3; 9 nucleotides agree with TRBD1. CDR1 and CDR2 from the germline V gene are DFQATT and SNEGSKA (reference sequence). The length of the CDR3 is 16 residues.

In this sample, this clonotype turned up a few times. DNA of the CDR3: TGCAGTGCTGGGGCCTTTAATCAGCCCCAGCATTTT. It translates to CSAGAFNQPQHF. The rearrangement joins TRBV20-1 to TRBJ1-5; TRBD1 might be the D (5 bases). Trimming cost V 5 bases and J 4 bases, with 9 bases left between them. From germline, CDR1 is DFQATT and CDR2 SNEGSKA (reference sequence). The CDR3 loop spans 12 amino acids.

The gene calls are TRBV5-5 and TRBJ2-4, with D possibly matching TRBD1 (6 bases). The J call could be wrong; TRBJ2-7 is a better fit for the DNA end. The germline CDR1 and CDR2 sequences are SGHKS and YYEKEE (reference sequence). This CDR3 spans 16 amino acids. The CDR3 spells CASSLASRDRSYEQYF. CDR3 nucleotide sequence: TGTGCCAGCAGCTTGGCCTCCCGAGACAGGAGCTACGAGCAGTACTTC.

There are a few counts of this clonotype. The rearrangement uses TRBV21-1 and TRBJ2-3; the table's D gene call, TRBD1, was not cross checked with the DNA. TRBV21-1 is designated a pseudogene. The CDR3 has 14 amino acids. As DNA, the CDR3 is TGTGCCAGCAGCAATAGGGACAGCACAGATACGCAGTATTTT. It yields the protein CASSNRDSTDTQYF.

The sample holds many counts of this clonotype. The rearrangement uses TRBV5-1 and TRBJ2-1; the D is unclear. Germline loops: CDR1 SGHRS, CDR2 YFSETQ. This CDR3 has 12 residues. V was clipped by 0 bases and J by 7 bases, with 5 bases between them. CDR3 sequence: CASSLDGNEQFF. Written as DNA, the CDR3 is TGCGCCAGCAGCTTGGACGGGAATGAGCAGTTCTTC. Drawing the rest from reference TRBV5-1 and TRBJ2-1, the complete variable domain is KAGVTQTPRYLIKTRGQQVTLSCSPISGHRSVSWYQQTPGQGLQFLFEYFSETQRNKGNFPGRFSGRQFSNSRSEMNVSTLELGDSALYLCASSLDGNEQFFGPGTRLTVL.

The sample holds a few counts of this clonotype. The CDR3 reads CSAPSTRKINEQFF. CDR3 bases: TGCAGTGCCCCGTCGACTCGGAAAATCAATGAGCAGTTCTTC. This sequence joins TRBV20-1 and TRBJ2-1; D is unclear. The V and J ends lost 6 bases and 6 bases respectively, with 18 bases between them. This CDR3 spans 14 amino acids. Germline-derived CDR1 and CDR2 are DFQATT and SNEGSKA (reference sequence).

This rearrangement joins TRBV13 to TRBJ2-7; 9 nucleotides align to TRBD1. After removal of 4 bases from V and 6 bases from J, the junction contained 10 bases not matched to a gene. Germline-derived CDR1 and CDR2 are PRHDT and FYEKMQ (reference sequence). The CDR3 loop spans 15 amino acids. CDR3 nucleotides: TGTGCCAGCAGCTACAATCCGGACAGGGGTATCGAGCAGTACTTC. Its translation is CASSYNPDRGIEQYF.

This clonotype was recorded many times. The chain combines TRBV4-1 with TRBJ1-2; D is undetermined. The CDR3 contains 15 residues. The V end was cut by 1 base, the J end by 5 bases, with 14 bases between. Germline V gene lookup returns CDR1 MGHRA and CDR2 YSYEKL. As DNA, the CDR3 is TGCGCCAGCAGCCAAGTCGGTACAACGGAGTATGGCTACACCTTC. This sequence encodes CASSQVGTTEYGYTF.

This chain's CDR3 is CASSADIGQPQHF. Here the CDR3 DNA reads TGTGCCAGCAGTGCCGACATTGGCCAGCCCCAGCATTTT. The chain recombines TRBV6-6 with TRBJ1-5; D unresolved. CDR1 and CDR2 (germline): MNHNY, SVGAGI (reference sequence). The CDR3 extends over 13 amino acids. Trimming cost V 5 bases and J 7 bases, with 12 bases left between them.

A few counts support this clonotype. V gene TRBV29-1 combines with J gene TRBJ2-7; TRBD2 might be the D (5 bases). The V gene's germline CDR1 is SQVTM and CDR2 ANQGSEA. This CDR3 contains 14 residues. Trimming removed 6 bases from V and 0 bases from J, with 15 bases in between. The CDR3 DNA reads TGCAGCGTCGTCGGGGATGGTAGCTCCTACGAGCAGTACTTC. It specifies CSVVGDGSSYEQYF.

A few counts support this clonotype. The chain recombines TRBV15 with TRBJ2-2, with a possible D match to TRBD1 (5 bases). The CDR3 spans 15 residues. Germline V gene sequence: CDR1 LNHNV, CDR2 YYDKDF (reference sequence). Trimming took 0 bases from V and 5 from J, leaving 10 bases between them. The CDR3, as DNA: TGTGCCACCAGCAGAGAAGGGGTTCGAACCGGGGAGCTGTTTTTT. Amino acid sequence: CATSREGVRTGELFF.

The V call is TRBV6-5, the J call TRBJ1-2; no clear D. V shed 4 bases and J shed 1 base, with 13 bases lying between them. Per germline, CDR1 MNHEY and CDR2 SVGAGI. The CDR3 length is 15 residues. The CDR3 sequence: CASSSYSGYNYGYTF. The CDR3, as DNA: TGTGCCAGCAGTTCCTATTCTGGTTATAACTATGGCTACACCTTC.

The CDR3: CASSQLRTIGEQFF. The CDR3 DNA sequence: TGTGCCAGCAGCCAATTAAGAACTATCGGTGAGCAGTTCTTC. The J gene is TRBJ2-1, the V gene TRBV3-1; D not certain. V was clipped by 2 bases and J by 9 bases, with 14 bases between them. The V gene's germline CDR1 is LGHDT and CDR2 YNNKEL (reference sequence). The CDR3 consists of 14 residues.

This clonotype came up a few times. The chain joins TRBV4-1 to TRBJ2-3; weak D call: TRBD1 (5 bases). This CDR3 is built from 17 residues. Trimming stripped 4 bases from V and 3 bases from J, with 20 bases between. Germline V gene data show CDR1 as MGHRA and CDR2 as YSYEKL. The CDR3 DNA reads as TGCGCCAGCAGCCTACGAGAAGACAGAGTTAGGACAGATACGCAGTATTTT. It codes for CASSLREDRVRTDTQYF.

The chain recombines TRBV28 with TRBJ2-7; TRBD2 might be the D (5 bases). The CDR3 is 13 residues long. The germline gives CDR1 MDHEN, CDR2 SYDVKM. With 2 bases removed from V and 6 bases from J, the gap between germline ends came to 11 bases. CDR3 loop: CASSLLHSAEQYF. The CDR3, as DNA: TGTGCCAGCAGTTTACTTCATAGCGCCGAGCAGTACTTC.

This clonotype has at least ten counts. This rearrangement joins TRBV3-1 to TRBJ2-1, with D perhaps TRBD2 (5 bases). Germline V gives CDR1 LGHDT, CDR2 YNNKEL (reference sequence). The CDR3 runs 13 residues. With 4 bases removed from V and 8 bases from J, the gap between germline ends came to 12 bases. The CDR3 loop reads CASSPLAADEQFF. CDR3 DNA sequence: TGTGCCAGCAGCCCCCTTGCAGCGGATGAGCAGTTCTTC.

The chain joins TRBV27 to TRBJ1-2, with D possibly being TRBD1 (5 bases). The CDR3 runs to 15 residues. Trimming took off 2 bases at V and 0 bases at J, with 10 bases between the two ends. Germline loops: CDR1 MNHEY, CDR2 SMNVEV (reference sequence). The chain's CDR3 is CASSLGGEANYGYTF. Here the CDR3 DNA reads TGTGCCAGCAGTTTAGGGGGGGAAGCTAACTATGGCTACACCTTC.

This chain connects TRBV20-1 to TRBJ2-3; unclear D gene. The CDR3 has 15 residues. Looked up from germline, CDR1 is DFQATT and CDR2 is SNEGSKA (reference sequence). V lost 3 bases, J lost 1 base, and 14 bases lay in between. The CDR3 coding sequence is TGCAGTGCTAGCCTCCAGTGGGCGGGCACAGATACGCAGTATTTT. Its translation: CSASLQWAGTDTQYF.